This TCR beta chain emerged from a study of blood T cell repertoires in COVID-19. Sequencing used immunoSEQ multiplex PCR; TCRdb keeps in-frame clones, though not all of them. The sample has 200,000 to 250,000 clones, more than 80% seen once. The germline V and J ends were trimmed by 1 base and 3 bases, with 10 bases remaining between them. The CDR3 runs to 15 residues. Germline CDR1 is SEHNR and CDR2 is FQNEAQ (reference sequence). The sequence was obtained from a woman older than 75 with acute or convalescent COVID-19. Material: peripheral blood. The chain has TRBV7-9 and TRBJ1-5; D is unclear. This CDR3 is CASSLDGLNNQPQHF. In DNA form, the CDR3 reads TGTGCCAGCAGCTTAGATGGGCTTAACAATCAGCCCCAGCATTTT.